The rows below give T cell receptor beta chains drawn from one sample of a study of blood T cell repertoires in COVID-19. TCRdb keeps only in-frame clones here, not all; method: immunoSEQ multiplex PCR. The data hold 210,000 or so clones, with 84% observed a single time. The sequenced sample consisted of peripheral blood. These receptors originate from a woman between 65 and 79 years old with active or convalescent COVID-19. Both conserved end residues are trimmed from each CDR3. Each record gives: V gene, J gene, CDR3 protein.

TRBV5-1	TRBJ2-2	ASSSGTSGYTGELF
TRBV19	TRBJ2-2	ASSNLGQGGDTGELF
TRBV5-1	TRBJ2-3	ASSYTGDWLVNTQY
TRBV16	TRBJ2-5	ASSPHRTGKTQY
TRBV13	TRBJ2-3	ASSFSSGRAGIADTQY
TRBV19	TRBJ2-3	ASRASGGQY
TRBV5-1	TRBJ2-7	ASSWGLAGGEQY
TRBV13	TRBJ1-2	ASSLTGAPNYGYT
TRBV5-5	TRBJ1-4	ASSSGAINEKLF
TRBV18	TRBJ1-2	ASSEGTAANYGYT
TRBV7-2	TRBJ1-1	ASSLSGLFGTEAF
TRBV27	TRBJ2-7	ASSLSPIIRLQY
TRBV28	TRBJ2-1	ASSSREGGPGGEQF
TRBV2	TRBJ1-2	ASSRRTENYGYT
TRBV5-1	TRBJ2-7	ASSLGEITHEQY
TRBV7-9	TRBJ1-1	ASSLERGRNAEAF
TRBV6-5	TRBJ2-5	ASFRGQGETQY
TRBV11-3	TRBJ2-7	ASSLGRTGASYEQY
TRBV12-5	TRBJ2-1	ASAEDRGEF
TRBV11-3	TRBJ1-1	ASSLSGKNTEAF
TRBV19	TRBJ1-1	ASIPDRTGTEAF
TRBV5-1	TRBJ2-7	ASSPGTSGRVFDEQY
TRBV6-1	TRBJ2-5	ASSEVLKETQY
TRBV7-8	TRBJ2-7	ASSHQGHEQY